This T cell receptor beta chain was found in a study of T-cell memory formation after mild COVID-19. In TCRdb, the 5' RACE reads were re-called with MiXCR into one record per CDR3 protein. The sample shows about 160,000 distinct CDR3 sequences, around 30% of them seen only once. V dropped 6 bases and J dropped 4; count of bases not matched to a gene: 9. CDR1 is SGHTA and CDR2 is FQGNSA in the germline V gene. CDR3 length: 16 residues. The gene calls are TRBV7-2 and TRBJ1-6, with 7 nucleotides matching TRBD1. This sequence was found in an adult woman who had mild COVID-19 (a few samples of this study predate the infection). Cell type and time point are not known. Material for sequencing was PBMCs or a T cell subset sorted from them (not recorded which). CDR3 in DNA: TGTGCCAGCAGAACGCTTAGGGACAGTTATAATTCACCCCTCCACTTT. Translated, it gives CASRTLRDSYNSPLHF. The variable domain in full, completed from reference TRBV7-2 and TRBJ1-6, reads GAGVSQSPSNKVTEKGKDVELRCDPISGHTALYWYRQSLGQGLEFLIYFQGNSAPDKSGLPSDRFSAERTGGSVSTLTIQRTQQEDSAVYLCASRTLRDSYNSPLHFGNGTRLTVT.